Reported below is one TCR beta chain. Antigen: not known. This record comes from a study of cytomegalovirus exposure and HLA in healthy donors. General study findings and limits: Using the classifier, cytomegalovirus status was reportedly diagnosed with high specificity and sensitivity.

This CDR3 comprises 13 residues. CDR1 is MDHEN and CDR2 is SYDVKM in the germline V gene. Trimming removed 6 bases at V and 4 bases at J, with 10 bases between. Clones were read by immunoSEQ multiplex PCR, and TCRdb kept only the in-frame ones, dropping some. The sample records about 130,000 clones, approximately 90% being singletons. This sequence was found in a woman in her thirties in good health and CMV-seropositive. Sequenced input: PBMCs. The chain links TRBV28 to TRBJ2-1; possible D gene TRBD2, 5 bases. CDR3 in DNA: TGTGCCAGCAGAGAGGGTTTTTACAATGAGCAGTTCTTC. It encodes CASREGFYNEQFF.